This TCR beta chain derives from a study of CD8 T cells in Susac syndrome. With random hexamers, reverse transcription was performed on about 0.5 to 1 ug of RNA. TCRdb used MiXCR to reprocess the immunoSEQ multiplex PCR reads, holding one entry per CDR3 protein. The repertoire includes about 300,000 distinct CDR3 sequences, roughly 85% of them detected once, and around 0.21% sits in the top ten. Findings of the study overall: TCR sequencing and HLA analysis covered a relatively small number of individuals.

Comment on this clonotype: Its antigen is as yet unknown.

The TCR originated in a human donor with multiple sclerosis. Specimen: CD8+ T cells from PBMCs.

The CDR3 nucleotides are TGTGCCAGCAGTTTAAGACAGGTTAGGATCAGAGAGACCCAGTACTTC. Translation: CASSLRQVRIRETQYF. The chain links TRBV28 to TRBJ2-5; the D gene is possibly TRBD1 (6 bases). This CDR3 is 16 amino acids long. V was trimmed by 2 bases and J by 4 bases, leaving 17 bases between them. Germline-derived CDR1 and CDR2 are MDHEN and SYDVKM. The variable domain in full, completed from reference TRBV28 and TRBJ2-5, reads DVKVTQSSRYLVKRTGEKVFLECVQDMDHENMFWYRQDPGLGLRLIYFSYDVKMKEKGDIPEGYSVSREKKERFSLILESASTNQTSMYLCASSLRQVRIRETQYFGPGTRLLVL.